This T cell receptor beta chain stems from a study of cytomegalovirus exposure and HLA in healthy donors. The study, taken as a whole, reports: While the bulk of TCR sequences proved rare, some public TCRs turned up in many donors. Cytomegalovirus association was listed for 164 TCR beta chains. Across donors, sequencing depth was assumed by presence/absence analyses to be roughly uniform.

Notes on this clone: Its antigen is unknown.

Primers for the PCR totalled 60 Vbeta and 13 Jbeta. The data were produced by immunoSEQ multiplex PCR, yet TCRdb's version contains in-frame clones alone and is incomplete. This repertoire shows 100,000 to 150,000 clones, around two thirds found once; its top ten account for 4% to 5.5%. The source of this sequence is a man in his sixties in good health and CMV-seropositive. Sequencing was performed on PBMCs.

The CDR3 region is CASSYSPEGATQYF. The CDR3 DNA reads as TGTGCCAGCAGTTACTCGCCCGAGGGGGCCACGCAGTATTTT. The V and J genes are TRBV6-5 and TRBJ2-3, with 7 bases that match TRBD1. Germline assignment: CDR1 MNHEY and CDR2 SVGAGI. This CDR3 spans 14 amino acids. V trimming: 0 bases; J trimming: 9 bases; junction bases outside the gene matches: 6.